Below, 29 T cell receptor beta chains from the same sample are listed, as sequenced in a study of cytomegalovirus exposure and HLA in healthy donors. 60 Vbeta and 13 Jbeta primers were used in PCR. This table comes from immunoSEQ multiplex PCR, and its TCRdb copy is limited to in-frame clones, with some not included. Seen here are tens of thousands of clones, over 70% observed once, and the top ten hold 8.1%. Sequencing used PBMCs. Every receptor here comes from a man in his thirties or forties in good health and CMV-seropositive.

For the CDR3, the DNA is TGTGCCAGCATGGACACAGGGGTCAAAAACATTCAGTACTTC. Amino acid sequence: CASMDTGVKNIQYF. V and J are TRBV2 and TRBJ2-4; 7 nucleotides match TRBD1. This CDR3 spans 14 amino acids. V shed 7 bases and J 3 bases; nucleotides not matched to a gene: 6. Germline CDR1 is SNHLY and CDR2 is FYNNEI. Based on the CDR3 plus reference TRBV2 and TRBJ2-4, the full variable domain is EPEVTQTPSHQVTQMGQEVILRCVPISNHLYFYWYRQILGQKVEFLVSFYNNEISEKSEIFDDQFSVERPDGSNFTLKIRSTKLEDSAMYFCASMDTGVKNIQYFGAGTRLSVL.

This clone was seen once. The chain is built from TRBV5-1 and TRBJ1-6, with 9 bases matching TRBD1. Germline V gives CDR1 SGHRS, CDR2 YFSETQ. V was pared by 4 bases and J by 7 bases, with 3 bases of the junction left unmatched. The CDR3 is made up of 14 amino acids. Written as DNA, the CDR3 is TGCGCCAGCAGCCTTGACAGGGGGAATTCACCCCTCCACTTT. The encoded protein is CASSLDRGNSPLHF.

The V and J genes are TRBV7-3 and TRBJ2-2; a possible D gene is TRBD2 (6 bases). Trimming cost V 1 base and J 7 bases, with 10 bases left between them. Germline V gives CDR1 SGHTA, CDR2 FQGTGA. The CDR3 sequence is 14 residues long. The CDR3 loop reads CASSLSGGVGELFF. The CDR3 region has the DNA TGTGCCAGCAGCTTAAGTGGCGGGGTCGGGGAGCTGTTTTTT.

The chain uses TRBV5-4 and TRBJ1-5; possible D gene TRBD1, 5 bases. CDR3 length: 14 residues. Per the germline V gene, CDR1 is SGHNT and CDR2 is YYREEE (reference sequence). Trimming pared 9 bases from V and 0 bases from J, leaving 13 bases between. In DNA form, the CDR3 reads TGTGCCACCTCCTCGACAGATAGCAATCAGCCCCAGCATTTT. Its translation is CATSSTDSNQPQHF.

This clone was detected only once. For the CDR3, the DNA is TGTGCCACCCGCTTGGAGGGGGGGCCAATCTACGAGCAGTACTTC. Translating it yields CATRLEGGPIYEQYF. The rearrangement joins TRBV5-6 to TRBJ2-5; weak D call: TRBD2 (7 bases). The DNA end lines up better with TRBJ2-7; the J call may be wrong. CDR1 SGHDT and CDR2 YYEEEE come from the germline V gene. This CDR3 contains 15 residues.

The chain combines TRBV5-1 with TRBJ2-7, with TRBD2 as a possible D gene (5 bases). V lost 2 bases, J lost 4 bases, and 13 bases lay in between. Germline-derived CDR1 and CDR2 are SGHRS and YFSETQ. The CDR3 totals 14 residues. The CDR3 DNA sequence: TGCGCCAGCAGCTTCGGACTGCTGATGTACGAGCAGTACTTC. Translating gives CASSFGLLMYEQYF.

The rearrangement joins TRBV25-1 to TRBJ1-5; D not certain. Trimming stripped 0 bases from V and 4 bases from J, with 10 bases between. Germline loops: CDR1 MGHDK, CDR2 SYGVNS. The CDR3 sequence is 15 residues long. The CDR3 is CASSEYLGRNQPQHF. For the CDR3, the DNA is TGTGCCAGCAGTGAATACCTAGGGAGAAATCAGCCCCAGCATTTT.

The V gene is TRBV19, the J gene TRBJ2-1; 10 nucleotides line up with TRBD1. The CDR3 contains 14 residues. With V trimmed by 2 bases and J by 7 bases, 2 bases remained unmatched. CDR1 is LNHDA, CDR2 SQIVND, per germline (reference sequence). The CDR3 nucleotides read TGTGCCAGTAGTATAAGGACAGGGGGTAATGAGCAGTTCTTC. Protein product: CASSIRTGGNEQFF.

CDR3 residues: CASSIRRQETQYF. The CDR3 coding sequence is TGTGCCAGTAGTATTCGCCGGCAAGAGACCCAGTACTTC. The gene calls are TRBV19 and TRBJ2-5; D unclear. The germline CDR1 and CDR2 sequences are LNHDA and SQIVND (reference sequence). This CDR3 spans 13 amino acids. Trimming took 3 bases from V and 2 from J, leaving 7 bases between them.

The chain joins TRBV6-1 to TRBJ1-2; D is undetermined. Trimming stripped 7 bases from V and 3 bases from J, with 18 bases between. Germline lookup yields CDR1 MNHNS and CDR2 SASEGT. The CDR3 consists of 15 residues. CDR3 residues: CASIRWEKYDYGYTF. CDR3 DNA sequence: TGTGCCAGCATCCGATGGGAGAAGTACGACTATGGCTACACCTTC.

The chain joins TRBV5-1 to TRBJ1-3; 7 bases map to TRBD1. CDR1 is SGHRS and CDR2 is YFSETQ in the germline V gene. This CDR3 has 16 residues. Trimming took 3 bases from V and 4 from J; bases not matched to a gene: 10. In nucleotides, the CDR3 is TGCGCCAGCAGCTCGGGCGACAGGGTGACCGGAAACACCATATATTTT. Its translation is CASSSGDRVTGNTIYF.

This clone was detected only a few times. The J gene is TRBJ2-2, the V gene TRBV6-4; the D is unclear. V lost 4 bases and J 3 bases, leaving 12 bases between the germline ends. Germline loops: CDR1 MRHNA, CDR2 SNTAGT. The CDR3 is made up of 15 amino acids. The CDR3 DNA follows: TGTGCCAGCAGTGGGTCAGCAGAGGACACCGGGGAGCTGTTTTTT. This codes for CASSGSAEDTGELFF.

The J gene is TRBJ1-3, the V gene TRBV19; D unclear. Germline values: CDR1 LNHDA, CDR2 SQIVND (reference sequence). This CDR3 has 14 amino acids. V was pared by 8 bases and J by 0 bases, with 11 bases between. The CDR3 loop is CASFERGSGNTIYF. CDR3 nucleotide sequence: TGTGCCAGTTTTGAACGGGGCTCTGGAAACACCATATATTTT.

The chain recombines TRBV29-1 with TRBJ2-2; 11 bases line up with TRBD1. V lost 1 base, J lost 7 bases, and 2 bases stayed unmatched. Germline loops: CDR1 SQVTM, CDR2 ANQGSEA. The CDR3 is 14 residues long. CDR3 sequence: CSVEGTGGSGELFF. For the CDR3, the DNA is TGCAGCGTTGAAGGGACAGGGGGCAGCGGGGAGCTGTTTTTT.

This clone has more than one count but fewer than ten. The rearrangement uses TRBV6-4 and TRBJ2-5, with unresolved D. Germline assignment: CDR1 MRHNA and CDR2 SNTAGT. V lost 0 bases, J lost 3 bases, and 5 bases lay in between. The CDR3 consists of 13 residues. CDR3 amino acids: CASSDSPEETQYF. DNA for the CDR3: TGTGCCAGCAGTGACTCCCCAGAAGAGACCCAGTACTTC.

This clone was found once. This chain uses TRBV9 with TRBJ1-1; D gene ambiguous. V was trimmed by 0 bases and J by 1 base, leaving 7 bases between them. Germline values: CDR1 SGDLS, CDR2 YYNGEE. CDR3 length: 14 amino acids. Here the CDR3 DNA reads TGTGCCAGCAGCGTAGAGACGGGGAACACTGAAGCTTTCTTT. It translates to CASSVETGNTEAFF.

V and J are TRBV6-1 and TRBJ2-1; the match to TRBD1 covers 7 bases. The CDR3 spans 15 residues. The V segment lost 7 bases and the J segment 5 bases; nucleotides outside the gene matches: 11. The germline CDR1 and CDR2 sequences are MNHNS and SASEGT. The CDR3 reads CASKGRGRGNNEQFF. For the CDR3, the DNA is TGTGCCAGCAAAGGTAGGGGGCGAGGAAACAATGAGCAGTTCTTC.

The chain is built from TRBV6-5 and TRBJ1-1; 7 bases agree with TRBD1. J lost 2 bases, V lost 7 bases, and 7 bases had no gene match. In germline, CDR1 is MNHEY, CDR2 SVGAGI. This CDR3 comprises 14 residues. This CDR3 reads CASTHDRVNTEAFF. DNA of the CDR3: TGTGCCAGCACTCACGACAGGGTTAACACTGAAGCTTTCTTT.

The rearrangement uses TRBV9 and TRBJ1-1; 8 bases map to TRBD1. V dropped 6 bases and J dropped 3; count of bases not matched to a gene: 7. Germline loops: CDR1 SGDLS, CDR2 YYNGEE. This CDR3 region has 14 residues. The CDR3 nucleotides are TGTGCCAGCAAGACCGGGACAGGATACACTGAAGCTTTCTTT. Translating gives CASKTGTGYTEAFF.

V gene TRBV5-1 combines with J gene TRBJ2-1, with 9 bases that match TRBD2. Germline CDR1 and CDR2: SGHRS and YFSETQ. The J segment lost 4 bases and the V segment lost 2 bases, leaving 4 bases of the junction unmatched. The CDR3 extends over 15 amino acids. The CDR3, as DNA: TGCGCCAGCAGCTTTCTAGCGGGGAGGTACAATGAGCAGTTCTTC. Protein product: CASSFLAGRYNEQFF.

This clone was observed once. This sequence joins TRBV14 and TRBJ1-1; the match to TRBD1 covers 11 bases. Germline values: CDR1 SGHDN, CDR2 FVKESK. Losses at the gene ends were 6 bases for V and 10 bases for J; bases not matched to a gene: 10. The length of the CDR3 is 14 residues. CDR3 DNA sequence: TGTGCCAGCAGTAGCGGACAGGGGGCGATTGGAGCTTTCTTT. Translating gives CASSSGQGAIGAFF.

The gene calls are TRBV21-1 and TRBJ1-1. TRBV21-1 is tagged as a pseudogene. The CDR3 sequence is 14 residues long. This CDR3 reads CASTAPGRRTEAFF. DNA for the CDR3: TGTGCCAGCACCGCCCCTGGACGGAGGACTGAAGCTTTCTTT.

V gene TRBV7-2 combines with J gene TRBJ2-7, with 10 bases identical to TRBD2. J was trimmed by 4 bases and V by 5 bases; bases with no gene match: 11. This CDR3 contains 16 residues. Germline-derived CDR1 and CDR2 are SGHTA and FQGNSA. The CDR3 DNA follows: TGTGCCAGCAGCCCCCGGGGGGCTAGCGGGGGTTACGAGCAGTACTTC. The encoded protein is CASSPRGASGGYEQYF.

V is TRBV5-1 and J is TRBJ1-6; 7 bases agree with TRBD1. The germline CDR1 and CDR2 sequences are SGHRS and YFSETQ. The CDR3 sequence is 14 residues long. Trimming at V came to 3 bases and at J to 9 bases, leaving 6 bases not matched to a gene. CDR3 region: CASSYGTVFSPLHF. The CDR3 DNA sequence: TGCGCCAGCAGCTACGGGACAGTTTTTTCACCCCTCCACTTT.

The genes are TRBV7-7 and TRBJ1-1; no reliable D call. Trimming stripped 5 bases from V and 2 bases from J, with 9 bases between. Germline V gene lookup returns CDR1 SSHAT and CDR2 FNYEAQ (reference sequence). The CDR3 spans 13 residues. In DNA, the CDR3 is TGTGCCAGCAGCCTAAGACTTAACACTGAAGCTTTCTTT. Translation gives CASSLRLNTEAFF.

The V and J genes are TRBV7-2 and TRBJ2-2, with TRBD2 matching 8 bases. CDR3 length equals 19 residues. From germline, CDR1 is SGHTA and CDR2 FQGNSA. Unmatched junction bases numbered 9, after V lost 0 bases and J lost 0 bases. Here the CDR3 reads CASSLAEASGLANTGELFF. In nucleotides, the CDR3 is TGTGCCAGCAGCTTAGCGGAGGCTAGCGGGCTCGCGAACACCGGGGAGCTGTTTTTT.

V gene TRBV13 combines with J gene TRBJ1-1; no reliable D call. The CDR3 is 14 residues long. The germline gives CDR1 PRHDT, CDR2 FYEKMQ (reference sequence). With 6 bases removed from V and 4 bases from J, the gap between germline ends came to 15 bases. In DNA form, the CDR3 reads TGTGCCAGCAGGGTAAATCCGGGGTCCACTGAAGCTTTCTTT. Its translation is CASRVNPGSTEAFF.

The V gene is TRBV9, the J gene TRBJ2-2; TRBD1 matches 9 bases. CDR1 SGDLS and CDR2 YYNGEE come from the germline V gene. J was trimmed by 4 bases and V by 4 bases; bases with no gene match: 11. The length of the CDR3 is 17 residues. CDR3 coding DNA: TGTGCCAGCAGCCCGAAACAGGGGGCTGTGGGCACCGGGGAGCTGTTTTTT. Amino acids: CASSPKQGAVGTGELFF. Filled out from reference TRBV9 and TRBJ2-2, the complete variable domain reads DSGVTQTPKHLITATGQRVTLRCSPRSGDLSVYWYQQSLDQGLQFLIQYYNGEERAKGNILERFSAQQFPDLHSELNLSSLELGDSALYFCASSPKQGAVGTGELFFGEGSRLTVL.

With regard to this clone: A read error may account for a junction end that differs from germline. J is TRBJ2-3 and V is TRBV7-9; no clear D. Germline assignment: CDR1 SEHNR and CDR2 FQNEAQ (reference sequence). There are 11 residues in the CDR3. In DNA form, the CDR3 reads TGTTCCAGCAGCTTAACTGATACGCAGTATTTT. This translates into CSSSLTDTQYF.